Given below is one T cell receptor (beta chain) in context. This sample was taken from a study of technical replicates of blood from several donors. The CDR3 is made up of 17 amino acids. The germline V gene encodes CDR1 SGHAT and CDR2 FQNNGV. Trimming stripped 6 bases from V and 6 bases from J, with 25 bases between. TCRdb's copy holds only in-frame clones and misses some; the assay was immunoSEQ multiplex PCR. The table lists 74,000 or so clones, about 96% of them singletons. This clonotype was sampled from a human donor in good health. This chain joins TRBV11-2 and TRBJ2-3; the D gene is possibly TRBD1 (5 bases). Specimen: T cells isolated from PBMCs. CDR3 sequence (DNA): TGTGCCAGCAGTTTACCCCCAGGGTGGGGTACTGGGGATACGCAGTATTTT. It yields the protein CASSLPPGWGTGDTQYF.